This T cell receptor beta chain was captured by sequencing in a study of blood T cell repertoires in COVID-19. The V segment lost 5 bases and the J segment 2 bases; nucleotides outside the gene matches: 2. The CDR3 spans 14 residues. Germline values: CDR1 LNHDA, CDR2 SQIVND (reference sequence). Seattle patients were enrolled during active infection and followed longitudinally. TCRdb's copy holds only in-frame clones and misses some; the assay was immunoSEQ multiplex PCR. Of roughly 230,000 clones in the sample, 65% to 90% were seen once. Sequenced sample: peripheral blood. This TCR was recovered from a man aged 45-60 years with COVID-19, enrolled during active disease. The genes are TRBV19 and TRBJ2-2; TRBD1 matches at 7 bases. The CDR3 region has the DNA TGTGCCAGTAGTGACAGGGTTAACACCGGGGAGCTGTTTTTT. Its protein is CASSDRVNTGELFF.